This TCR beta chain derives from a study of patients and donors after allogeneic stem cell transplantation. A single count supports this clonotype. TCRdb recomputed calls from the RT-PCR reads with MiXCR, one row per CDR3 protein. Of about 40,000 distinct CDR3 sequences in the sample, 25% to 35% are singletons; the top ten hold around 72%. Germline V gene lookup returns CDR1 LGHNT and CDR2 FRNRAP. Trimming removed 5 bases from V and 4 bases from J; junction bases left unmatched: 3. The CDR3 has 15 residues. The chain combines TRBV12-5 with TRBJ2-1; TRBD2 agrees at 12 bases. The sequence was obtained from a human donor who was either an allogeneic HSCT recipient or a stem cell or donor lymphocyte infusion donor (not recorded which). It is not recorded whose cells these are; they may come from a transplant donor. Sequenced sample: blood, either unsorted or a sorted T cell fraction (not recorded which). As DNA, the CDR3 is TGTGCTAGTGGTATACTAGCGGGAGGATACAATGAGCAGTTCTTC. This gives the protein CASGILAGGYNEQFF.